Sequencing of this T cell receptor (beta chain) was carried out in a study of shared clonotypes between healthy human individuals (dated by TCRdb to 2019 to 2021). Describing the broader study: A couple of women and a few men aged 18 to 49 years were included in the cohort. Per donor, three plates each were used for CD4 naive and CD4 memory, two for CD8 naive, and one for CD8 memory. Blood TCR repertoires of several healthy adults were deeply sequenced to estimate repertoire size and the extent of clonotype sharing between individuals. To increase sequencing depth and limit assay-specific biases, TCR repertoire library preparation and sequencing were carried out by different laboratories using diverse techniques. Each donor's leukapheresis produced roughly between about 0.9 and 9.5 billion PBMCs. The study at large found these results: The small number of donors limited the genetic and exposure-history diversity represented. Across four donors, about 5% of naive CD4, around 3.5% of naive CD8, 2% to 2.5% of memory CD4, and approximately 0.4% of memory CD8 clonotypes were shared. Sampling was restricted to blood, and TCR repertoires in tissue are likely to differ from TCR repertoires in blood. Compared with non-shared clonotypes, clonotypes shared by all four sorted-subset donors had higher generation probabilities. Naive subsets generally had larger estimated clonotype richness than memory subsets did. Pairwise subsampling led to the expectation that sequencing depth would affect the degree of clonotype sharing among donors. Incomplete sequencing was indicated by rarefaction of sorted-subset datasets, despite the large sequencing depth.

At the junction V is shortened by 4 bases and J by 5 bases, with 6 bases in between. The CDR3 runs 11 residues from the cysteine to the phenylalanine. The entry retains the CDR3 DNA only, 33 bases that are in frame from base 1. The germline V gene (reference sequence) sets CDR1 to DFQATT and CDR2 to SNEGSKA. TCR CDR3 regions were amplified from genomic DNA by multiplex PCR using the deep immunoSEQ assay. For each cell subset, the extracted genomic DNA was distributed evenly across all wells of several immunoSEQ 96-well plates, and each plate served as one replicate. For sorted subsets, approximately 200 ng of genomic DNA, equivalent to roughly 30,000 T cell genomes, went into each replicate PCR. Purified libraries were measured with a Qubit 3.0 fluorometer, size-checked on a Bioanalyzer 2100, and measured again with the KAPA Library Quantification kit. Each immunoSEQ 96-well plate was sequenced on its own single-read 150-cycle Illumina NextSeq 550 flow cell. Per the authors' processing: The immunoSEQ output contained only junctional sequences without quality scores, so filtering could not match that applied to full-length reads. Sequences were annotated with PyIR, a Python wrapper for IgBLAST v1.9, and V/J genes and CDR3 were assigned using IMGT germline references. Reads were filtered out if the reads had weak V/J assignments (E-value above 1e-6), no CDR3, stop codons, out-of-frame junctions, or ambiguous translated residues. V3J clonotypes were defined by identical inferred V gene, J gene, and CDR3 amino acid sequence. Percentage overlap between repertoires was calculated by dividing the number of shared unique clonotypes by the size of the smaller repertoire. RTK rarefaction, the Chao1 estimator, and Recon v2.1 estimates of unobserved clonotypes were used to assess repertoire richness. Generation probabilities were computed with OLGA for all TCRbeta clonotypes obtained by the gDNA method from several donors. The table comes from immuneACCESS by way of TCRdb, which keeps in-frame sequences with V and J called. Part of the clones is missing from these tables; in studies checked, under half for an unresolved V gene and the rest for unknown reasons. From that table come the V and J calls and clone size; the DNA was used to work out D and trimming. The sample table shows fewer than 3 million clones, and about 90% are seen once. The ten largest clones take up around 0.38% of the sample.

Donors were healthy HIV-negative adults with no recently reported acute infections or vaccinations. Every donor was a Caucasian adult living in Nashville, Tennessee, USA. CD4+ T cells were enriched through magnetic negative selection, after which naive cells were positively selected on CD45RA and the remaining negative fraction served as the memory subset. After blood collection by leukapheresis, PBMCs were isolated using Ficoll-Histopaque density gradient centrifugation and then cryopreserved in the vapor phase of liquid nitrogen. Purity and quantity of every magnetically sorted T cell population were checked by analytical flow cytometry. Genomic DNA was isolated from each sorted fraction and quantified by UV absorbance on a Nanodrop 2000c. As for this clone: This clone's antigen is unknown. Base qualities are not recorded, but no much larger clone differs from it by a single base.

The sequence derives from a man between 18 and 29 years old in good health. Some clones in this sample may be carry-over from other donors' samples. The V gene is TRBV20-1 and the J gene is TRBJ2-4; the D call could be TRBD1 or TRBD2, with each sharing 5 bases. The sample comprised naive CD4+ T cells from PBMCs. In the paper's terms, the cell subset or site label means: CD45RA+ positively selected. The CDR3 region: CSATGQNIQYF. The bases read TGCAGTGCTACGGGGCAAAACATTCAGTACTTC.